These 29 T cell receptor beta chains were sequenced from one sample in a study of T cells in Graves' hyperthyroidism and ophthalmopathy. TCR beta CDR3 regions were amplified from RNA. HTBI primers were the set used in a first-round RT-PCR of the TCR CDR3. TCRdb called the multiplex PCR reads again in MiXCR, with one record for every CDR3 protein. The table shows 90,000 to 120,000 distinct CDR3 sequences, with about 15% occurring only once. Sequences were obtained from blood. These receptors were taken from a woman aged 45-65 years with Graves' hyperthyroidism.

The V call is TRBV3-1, the J call TRBJ1-1, with unresolved D. There are 14 residues in the CDR3. V lost 0 bases to trimming and J lost 6 bases, with 11 bases between them. Germline V lookup: CDR1 LGHDT, CDR2 YNNKEL (reference sequence). The CDR3 sequence: CASSQDGPGAEAFF. The DNA of the CDR3 is TGTGCCAGCAGCCAAGACGGGCCGGGAGCTGAAGCTTTCTTT.

This clonotype was recorded a few times. This chain uses TRBV4-2 with TRBJ1-4, with a tentative D call TRBD1 (5 bases). Germline V gene sequence: CDR1 LGHNA, CDR2 YNFKEQ. Trimming pared 3 bases from V and 6 bases from J, leaving 17 bases between. CDR3 length equals 16 residues. CDR3 nucleotide sequence: TGTGCCAGCAGCCAGGACTTCAGAGCGGGGGATGAAAAACTGTTTTTT. Protein sequence: CASSQDFRAGDEKLFF.

This clonotype was recorded at least ten times. CDR3 nucleotide sequence: TGTGCCTGGAGTGTACAGACAGACAATCAGCCCCAGCATTTT. Translated, it gives CAWSVQTDNQPQHF. V and J are TRBV30 and TRBJ1-5; D may be TRBD1 (5 bases). Germline CDR1 reads GTSNPN; CDR2 reads SVGIG (reference sequence). The CDR3 consists of 14 residues. Trimming shortened V by 0 bases and J by 3 bases, and 9 bases separated the two germline ends.

This clonotype came up many times. The chain is built from TRBV7-2 and TRBJ2-7, with D tentatively TRBD1 (6 bases). The CDR3 is 16 residues long. V dropped 4 bases and J dropped 2 bases, with 18 bases sitting between them. CDR1 SGHTA and CDR2 FQGNSA come from the germline V gene. This CDR3 is CASSWWSTGPTYEQYF. The CDR3, as DNA: TGTGCCAGCAGCTGGTGGTCGACAGGCCCGACCTACGAGCAGTACTTC.

This clonotype was detected many times. The V call is TRBV16, the J call TRBJ2-7, with TRBD1 identical over 10 bases. The ends lost 4 bases at V and 7 bases at J; junction bases unmatched: 7. The germline CDR1 and CDR2 sequences are KGHSY and FQNENV. The CDR3 runs to 14 residues. CDR3 in DNA: TGTGCCAGCAGCCCCGGACAGGGGGTTGGTGAGCAGTACGTC. Translation gives CASSPGQGVGEQYV.

This clonotype has ten or more counts. J is TRBJ2-3 and V is TRBV20-1, with 10 bases identical to TRBD1. The CDR3 runs to 17 residues. The germline CDR1 and CDR2 sequences are DFQATT and SNEGSKA (reference sequence). Trimming cost V 6 bases and J 3 bases; bases outside gene matches: 15. The chain's CDR3 is CSAAGGGQGRGTDTQYF. CDR3 nucleotides: TGCAGTGCGGCCGGAGGGGGACAGGGGCGTGGGACAGATACGCAGTATTTT.

This clonotype has ten or more counts. The chain couples TRBV27 to TRBJ2-3; TRBD2 matches 7 bases. V lost 7 bases to trimming and J lost 3 bases; unmatched junction nucleotides: 7. Germline CDR1 reads MNHEY; CDR2 reads SMNVEV (reference sequence). The CDR3 runs 14 residues. The CDR3 loop is CASKGPGGTDTQYF. The CDR3 DNA follows: TGTGCCAGCAAGGGGCCCGGGGGGACAGATACGCAGTATTTT.

This clonotype was seen repeatedly, ten times or more. V usage is TRBV7-9 and J usage is TRBJ2-5; 7 nucleotides match TRBD1. V was pared by 4 bases and J by 2 bases, with 4 bases of the junction left unmatched. There are 14 residues in the CDR3. The V gene's germline CDR1 is SEHNR and CDR2 FQNEAQ (reference sequence). The CDR3 loop is CASSYRDSQETQYF. In DNA form, the CDR3 reads TGTGCCAGCAGCTACCGGGACAGTCAAGAGACCCAGTACTTC.

This clonotype was counted only a few times. V usage is TRBV10-3 and J usage is TRBJ2-3; D gene ambiguous. With 0 bases removed from V and 0 bases from J, the gap between germline ends came to 7 bases. From germline, CDR1 is ENHRY and CDR2 SYGVKD. The CDR3 sequence is 15 residues long. The CDR3 loop reads CAISESPGSTDTQYF. In DNA, the CDR3 is TGTGCCATCAGTGAGTCCCCAGGAAGCACAGATACGCAGTATTTT.

The sample holds many counts of this clonotype. The J gene is TRBJ2-5, the V gene TRBV20-1; 7 bases align to TRBD1. The trim removed 3 bases at V and 2 bases at J, leaving 3 bases unmatched. The CDR3 length is 13 residues. Germline loops: CDR1 DFQATT, CDR2 SNEGSKA (reference sequence). For the CDR3, the DNA is TGCAGTGCTAGGCCCAGGGGGCAAGAGACCCAGTACTTC. Its protein is CSARPRGQETQYF.

Ten or more counts support this clonotype. This chain joins TRBV28 and TRBJ2-7; 14 bases are a match to TRBD2. Germline CDR1 and CDR2: MDHEN and SYDVKM. The CDR3 has 15 amino acids. V dropped 5 bases and J dropped 4; count of bases not matched to a gene: 4. CDR3 protein: CASSLGTSGSYEQYF. In nucleotides, the CDR3 is TGTGCCAGCAGTCTAGGGACTAGCGGGAGTTACGAGCAGTACTTC.

This clonotype was picked up a small number of times. The V and J genes are TRBV24-1 and TRBJ2-3; D uncertain. This CDR3 comprises 17 residues. V dropped 2 bases and J dropped 2 bases, with 16 bases sitting between them. Germline V gene sequence: CDR1 KGHDR, CDR2 SFDVKD. The CDR3: CATSDYPAESTTDTQYF. CDR3 nucleotides: TGTGCCACCAGTGATTATCCAGCCGAGAGTACCACAGATACGCAGTATTTT.

This clonotype was detected ten times or more. This chain links TRBV20-1 with TRBJ2-5, with D perhaps TRBD2 (6 bases). The germline V gene encodes CDR1 DFQATT and CDR2 SNEGSKA (reference sequence). This CDR3 spans 16 amino acids. For the CDR3, the DNA is TGCAGCCCAACTGGTAGACTAAGTAGCGGAATGGAGACCCAGTACTTC. Translating gives CSPTGRLSSGMETQYF.

The J gene is TRBJ1-2, the V gene TRBV7-9; tentatively, D is TRBD1 (5 bases). This CDR3 is 13 amino acids long. The ends were cut back, 0 bases at V and 5 bases at J, with 7 bases in the middle. Germline lookup yields CDR1 SEHNR and CDR2 FQNEAQ (reference sequence). In nucleotides, the CDR3 is TGTGCCAGCAGCTTAGCGGGGGTGTATGGCTACACCTTC. It encodes CASSLAGVYGYTF.

Many counts were recorded for this clonotype. CDR3 region: CSARDRELAGGPRTDTQYF. CDR3 nucleotide sequence: TGCAGTGCTAGAGATAGGGAGCTAGCGGGAGGGCCGCGCACAGATACGCAGTATTTT. The chain combines TRBV20-1 with TRBJ2-3; TRBD2 matches 12 bases. Germline V gene lookup returns CDR1 DFQATT and CDR2 SNEGSKA (reference sequence). J was trimmed by 1 base and V by 0 bases; bases with no gene match: 11. This CDR3 spans 19 amino acids.

This clonotype was observed many times. This rearrangement joins TRBV24-1 to TRBJ2-3; perhaps TRBD2 as D (6 bases). Germline V CDR1 and CDR2: KGHDR, SFDVKD. The CDR3 totals 15 residues. Trimming shortened V by 3 bases and J by 4 bases, and 13 bases separated the two germline ends. CDR3 sequence (DNA): TGTGCCACCAGTGATGGCGGGAATTCCCCAGATACGCAGTATTTT. It yields the protein CATSDGGNSPDTQYF.

There are many counts of this clonotype. The chain recombines TRBV10-1 with TRBJ2-3, with 10 positions matching TRBD1. V shed 2 bases and J 2 bases; nucleotides not matched to a gene: 1. The germline CDR1 and CDR2 sequences are WNHNN and SYGVQD (reference sequence). The CDR3 is 15 residues long. The CDR3 coding sequence is TGCGCCAGCAGTGAGGGGACAGGGGACACAGATACGCAGTATTTT. Protein sequence: CASSEGTGDTDTQYF.

The table lists this clonotype with many counts. The V gene is TRBV7-9, the J gene TRBJ2-3; no reliable D call. Germline CDR1 and CDR2: SEHNR and FQNEAQ (reference sequence). V gave up 5 bases and J gave up 6 bases, with 12 bases separating them. The CDR3 contains 13 residues. The CDR3 spells CASSPGSLDTQYF. As DNA, the CDR3 is TGTGCCAGCAGCCCAGGCTCTTTGGATACGCAGTATTTT.

This clonotype was counted many times. CDR3 sequence: CSARTGGDTDTQYF. The CDR3 nucleotides read TGCAGTGCTAGAACGGGAGGGGACACAGATACGCAGTATTTT. V and J are TRBV20-1 and TRBJ2-3; TRBD2 matches 8 bases. The CDR3 totals 14 residues. V dropped 2 bases and J dropped 2; count of bases not matched to a gene: 3. In germline, CDR1 is DFQATT, CDR2 SNEGSKA (reference sequence).

This clonotype came up many times. The chain carries TRBV20-1 and TRBJ1-2, with D possibly matching TRBD1 (5 bases). Trimming cost V 3 bases and J 4 bases, with 24 bases left between them. The CDR3 contains 17 residues. Germline-derived CDR1 and CDR2 are DFQATT and SNEGSKA (reference sequence). CDR3 bases: TGCAGTGCTAGCGATAGGAGCGGGACCGGTGGGCCCTATGGCTACACCTTC. Protein: CSASDRSGTGGPYGYTF.

This clonotype appeared a few times. The chain combines TRBV5-1 with TRBJ2-2; 8 bases fit TRBD1. From germline, CDR1 is SGHRS and CDR2 YFSETQ. V lost 7 bases to trimming and J lost 1 base; unmatched junction nucleotides: 6. The CDR3 runs 15 residues. The CDR3 spells CASLPGTGNTGELFF. CDR3 bases: TGCGCCAGCCTCCCCGGGACAGGGAACACCGGGGAGCTGTTTTTT. The variable domain in full, with the rest retrieved from reference TRBV5-1 and TRBJ2-2, is KAGVTQTPRYLIKTRGQQVTLSCSPISGHRSVSWYQQTPGQGLQFLFEYFSETQRNKGNFPGRFSGRQFSNSRSEMNVSTLELGDSALYLCASLPGTGNTGELFFGEGSRLTVL.

Ten or more counts support this clonotype. The chain joins TRBV2 to TRBJ1-3; no definite D call. The CDR3 sequence is 15 residues long. Germline V gene data show CDR1 as SNHLY and CDR2 as FYNNEI. The germline V and J ends were trimmed by 4 bases and 3 bases, with 13 bases remaining between them. The CDR3 loop is CASSGSVGSGNTIYF. The DNA for the CDR3 is TGTGCCAGCAGTGGATCCGTGGGGAGTGGAAACACCATATATTTT.

This clonotype came up many times. This chain joins TRBV29-1 and TRBJ2-7, with 9 bases that match TRBD1. CDR1 and CDR2 from the germline V gene are SQVTM and ANQGSEA. V lost 3 bases to trimming and J lost 3 bases; unmatched junction nucleotides: 3. The CDR3 runs to 13 residues. CDR3 nucleotide sequence: TGCAGCGTTGAGACAGGGGGTGGCTACGAGCAGTACTTC. This translates into CSVETGGGYEQYF.

This clonotype was counted at least ten times. The chain combines TRBV5-1 with TRBJ2-1, with a tentative D call TRBD2 (7 bases). The CDR3 length is 13 residues. The V end lost 6 bases, the J end lost 7 bases, and 14 bases lay between the germline ends. Germline CDR1 is SGHRS and CDR2 is YFSETQ. CDR3 nucleotides: TGCGCCAGCATGGGAGGGGGAGTGAATGAGCAGTTCTTC. It translates to CASMGGGVNEQFF.

This clonotype was seen repeatedly, ten times or more. The J gene is TRBJ2-7, the V gene TRBV10-2; 10 bases are shared with TRBD1. Unmatched junction bases numbered 8, after V lost 7 bases and J lost 8 bases. There are 13 residues in the CDR3. CDR1 and CDR2 from the germline V gene are WSHSY and SAAADI. The CDR3 region has the DNA TGCGCCAGCATGGGGGACAGGGGCGGCAAGCAGTACGTC. Its translation: CASMGDRGGKQYV.

This clonotype has a count of ten or more. The J gene is TRBJ2-3, the V gene TRBV12-3 or TRBV12-4, with 12 bases aligning to TRBD2. The CDR3 is made up of 15 amino acids. With V trimmed by 7 bases and J by 4 bases, 6 bases remained unmatched. CDR3 in amino acids: CASTVTSGSSDTQYF. In nucleotides, the CDR3 is TGTGCCAGCACCGTGACTAGCGGGAGTTCAGATACGCAGTATTTT.

The J gene is TRBJ2-1, the V gene TRBV30; TRBD1 matches 8 bases. Germline trimming cut 0 bases from V and 8 bases from J; bases unmatched to any gene: 15. Per the germline V gene, CDR1 is GTSNPN and CDR2 is SVGIG (reference sequence). The CDR3 covers 17 residues. The CDR3: CAWSVRATGQAVDEQFF. The CDR3 region has the DNA TGTGCCTGGAGTGTACGCGCAACGGGACAGGCTGTCGATGAGCAGTTCTTC.

Ten or more counts support this clonotype. The chain employs TRBV2 and TRBJ2-1, with D tentatively TRBD1 (5 bases). The CDR3 has 13 amino acids. Germline V CDR1 and CDR2: SNHLY, FYNNEI. Trimming shortened V by 5 bases and J by 9 bases, and 14 bases separated the two germline ends. The CDR3 loop reads CASSQDNRSEQFF. As DNA, the CDR3 is TGTGCCAGCAGTCAGGACAATAGGAGTGAGCAGTTCTTC.

This chain links TRBV11-1 with TRBJ2-1; a possible D gene is TRBD1 (6 bases). Germline loops: CDR1 SGHAT, CDR2 FQDESV (reference sequence). V lost 5 bases, J lost 8 bases, and 13 bases lay in between. CDR3 length: 13 amino acids. This chain's CDR3 is CASSQDRRDEQFF. In DNA, the CDR3 is TGTGCCAGCAGCCAGGACAGACGGGATGAGCAGTTCTTC. Filled out from reference TRBV11-1 and TRBJ2-1, the complete variable domain reads EAEVAQSPRYKITEKSQAVAFWCDPISGHATLYWYRQILGQGPELLVQFQDESVVDDSQLPKDRFSAERLKGVDSTLKIQPAELGDSAMYLCASSQDRRDEQFFGPGTRLTVL.